This T cell receptor (beta chain) was sequenced during a study of cytomegalovirus exposure and HLA in healthy donors. Trimming stripped 5 bases from V and 4 bases from J, with 6 bases between. This CDR3 comprises 13 residues. Looked up from germline, CDR1 is SGHVS and CDR2 is FNYEAQ. Clones were sequenced by immunoSEQ multiplex PCR, and TCRdb holds only the in-frame ones, with some missing. Of roughly 73,000 clones in the sample, nearly 95% were seen once. This TCR came from a man between 18 and 29 years old in good health and CMV-seropositive. Input material: PBMCs. The chain couples TRBV7-6 to TRBJ2-6; no clear D gene. The CDR3 here is CASSPGGANVLTF. The CDR3 nucleotides are TGTGCCAGCAGCCCTGGCGGGGCCAACGTCCTGACTTTC.